The rows below give T cell receptor beta chains drawn from one sample of a study of T-cell memory formation after mild COVID-19. TCRdb re-derived calls from the 5' RACE reads in MiXCR, one entry per CDR3 protein. The table records 550,000 to 700,000 distinct CDR3 sequences, under 20% of them present only once. What was sequenced was PBMCs or a T cell subset sorted from them (not recorded which). The receptor set was obtained from an adult woman who had mild COVID-19 (a few samples of this study predate the infection). Cell type and time point are not known. The CDR3 runs from the conserved cysteine through the conserved F or W. The order of the fields is CDR3 protein, CDR3 DNA, D gene, J gene, V gene, CDR3 length, clone size. The D gene is left open where the match is weak. The listing skips clone size in some rows; elsewhere it reads once, few, many or a size class.

CDR3 protein: CASSSTTRRLF; CDR3 DNA: TGTGCCAGCAGCTCCACTACCCGGAGGCTCTTT; D gene: .; J gene: TRBJ1-1; V gene: TRBV6-2/TRBV6-3; CDR3 length: 11; clone size: few
CDR3 protein: CAWSVFRGRETQYF; CDR3 DNA: TGTGCCTGGAGCGTCTTCAGGGGGCGGGAGACCCAGTACTTC; D gene: TRBD1; J gene: TRBJ2-5; V gene: TRBV30; CDR3 length: 14; clone size: few
CDR3 protein: CASSARGGAPPRNEQFF; CDR3 DNA: TGCGCCAGCAGCGCTAGGGGTGGGGCTCCCCCTAGGAATGAGCAGTTCTTC; D gene: .; J gene: TRBJ2-1; V gene: TRBV5-1; CDR3 length: 17; clone size: .
CDR3 protein: CSAGTSANYGYTF; CDR3 DNA: TGCAGTGCTGGGACGTCAGCTAACTATGGCTACACCTTC; D gene: .; J gene: TRBJ1-2; V gene: TRBV20-1; CDR3 length: 13; clone size: few
CDR3 protein: CASSQGGPGFQTQYF; CDR3 DNA: TGTGCCAGCAGCCAGGGGGGGCCGGGGTTTCAGACCCAGTACTTC; D gene: .; J gene: TRBJ2-5; V gene: TRBV6-5; CDR3 length: 15; clone size: few
CDR3 protein: CASSPARDSYNSPLHF; CDR3 DNA: TGTGCCAGCAGCCCCGCCCGAGACTCCTATAATTCACCCCTCCACTTT; D gene: .; J gene: TRBJ1-6; V gene: TRBV7-2; CDR3 length: 16; clone size: few
CDR3 protein: CASSHRNYGYTF; CDR3 DNA: TGTGCCAGCAGCCACAGAAACTATGGCTACACCTTC; D gene: .; J gene: TRBJ1-2; V gene: TRBV3-1; CDR3 length: 12; clone size: few
CDR3 protein: CASSDRVQGSSYNEQFF; CDR3 DNA: TGTGCCAGCAGTGATCGGGTCCAGGGAAGCTCCTACAATGAGCAGTTCTTC; D gene: .; J gene: TRBJ2-1; V gene: TRBV25-1; CDR3 length: 17; clone size: many
CDR3 protein: CASSIGQGAGTGELFF; CDR3 DNA: TGTGCCAGCAGCATCGGACAGGGAGCTGGCACCGGGGAGCTGTTTTTT; D gene: TRBD1; J gene: TRBJ2-2; V gene: TRBV9; CDR3 length: 16; clone size: few
CDR3 protein: CASSIGTSGNYEQYF; CDR3 DNA: TGTGCCAGTAGTATCGGGACTAGCGGGAACTACGAGCAGTACTTC; D gene: TRBD2; J gene: TRBJ2-7; V gene: TRBV19; CDR3 length: 15; clone size: .
CDR3 protein: CASKGFDEQYF; CDR3 DNA: TGTGCCAGCAAAGGGTTCGACGAGCAGTACTTC; D gene: .; J gene: TRBJ2-7; V gene: TRBV7-6; CDR3 length: 11; clone size: .
CDR3 protein: CASSPLPGLAEKNSGANVLTF; CDR3 DNA: TGTGCCAGCAGCCCCCTACCGGGACTAGCGGAAAAAAACTCTGGGGCCAACGTCCTGACTTTC; D gene: TRBD2; J gene: TRBJ2-6; V gene: TRBV6-2/TRBV6-3; CDR3 length: 21; clone size: .
CDR3 protein: CASSLTGTENTEAFF; CDR3 DNA: TGTGCCAGCAGCTTAACCGGGACAGAGAACACTGAAGCTTTCTTT; D gene: TRBD1; J gene: TRBJ1-1; V gene: TRBV7-9; CDR3 length: 15; clone size: .
CDR3 protein: CASSPAASPTRRTEAFF; CDR3 DNA: TGTGCCAGCTCACCGGCGGCATCCCCCACACGGAGGACTGAAGCTTTCTTT; D gene: .; J gene: TRBJ1-1; V gene: TRBV18; CDR3 length: 17; clone size: .
CDR3 protein: CASSIEGSYEQYF; CDR3 DNA: TGTGCCAGTAGTATAGAGGGGAGCTACGAGCAGTACTTC; D gene: .; J gene: TRBJ2-7; V gene: TRBV19; CDR3 length: 13; clone size: few
CDR3 protein: CASSLALWDEQFF; CDR3 DNA: TGTGCCAGCAGCTTGGCCCTGTGGGATGAGCAGTTCTTC; D gene: .; J gene: TRBJ2-1; V gene: TRBV11-3; CDR3 length: 13; clone size: few
CDR3 protein: CATSDPGTGVGYTF; CDR3 DNA: TGTGCCACCAGTGACCCCGGGACAGGGGTCGGCTACACCTTC; D gene: TRBD1; J gene: TRBJ1-2; V gene: TRBV24-1; CDR3 length: 14; clone size: .
CDR3 protein: CASSLMSMNTEAFF; CDR3 DNA: TGTGCCAGCAGTTTAATGAGTATGAACACTGAAGCTTTCTTT; D gene: .; J gene: TRBJ1-1; V gene: TRBV12-3/TRBV12-4; CDR3 length: 14; clone size: .
CDR3 protein: CASSSPGLAGMETQYF; CDR3 DNA: TGTGCCAGCAGCTCGCCTGGACTAGCGGGGATGGAGACCCAGTACTTC; D gene: TRBD2; J gene: TRBJ2-5; V gene: TRBV7-6; CDR3 length: 16; clone size: few
CDR3 protein: CASSLVSGVADTQYF; CDR3 DNA: TGTGCCAGCAGCTTAGTTAGCGGGGTAGCAGATACGCAGTATTTT; D gene: TRBD2; J gene: TRBJ2-3; V gene: TRBV11-2; CDR3 length: 15; clone size: few
CDR3 protein: CASTGEGNQPQHF; CDR3 DNA: TGTGCCAGCACAGGGGAGGGCAATCAGCCCCAGCATTTT; D gene: TRBD1; J gene: TRBJ1-5; V gene: TRBV19; CDR3 length: 13; clone size: .
CDR3 protein: CSARGTSLSYEQYF; CDR3 DNA: TGCAGTGCTAGAGGGACCAGCCTATCCTACGAGCAGTACTTC; D gene: .; J gene: TRBJ2-7; V gene: TRBV20-1; CDR3 length: 14; clone size: .
CDR3 protein: CASSYSEEDRVGEQFF; CDR3 DNA: TGTGCCAGCAGTTACTCGGAGGAGGACAGGGTCGGGGAGCAGTTCTTC; D gene: TRBD1; J gene: TRBJ2-1; V gene: TRBV6-5; CDR3 length: 16; clone size: few
CDR3 protein: CASSLWGSTEAFF; CDR3 DNA: TGTGCCAGCAGCTTGTGGGGGAGCACTGAAGCTTTCTTT; D gene: .; J gene: TRBJ1-1; V gene: TRBV5-6; CDR3 length: 13; clone size: few
CDR3 protein: CSVVWLYEQYF; CDR3 DNA: TGCAGCGTTGTATGGCTATACGAGCAGTACTTC; D gene: .; J gene: TRBJ2-7; V gene: TRBV29-1; CDR3 length: 11; clone size: .
CDR3 protein: CASSPRALAGGSADTQYF; CDR3 DNA: TGTGCCAGCAGCCCGAGGGCCCTAGCGGGAGGGTCGGCAGATACGCAGTATTTT; D gene: TRBD2; J gene: TRBJ2-3; V gene: TRBV4-2; CDR3 length: 18; clone size: few